This T cell receptor (beta chain) emerged from a study of neurological immune-mediated disorders. General observations from the study: HTLV-1-associated myelopathy had the most TCR clonal expansion, whereas multiple sclerosis had the least (lower than in healthy controls). When the repertoires were grouped phylogenetically, those of 18 of the 34 multiple sclerosis patients came together in a single cluster of related CDR3 sequences, which points to a possible repertoire-level signature.

This clonotype has ten or more counts. Its antigen is still unknown. The CDR3 contains 15 residues. Germline loops: CDR1 MNHNY, CDR2 SVGAGI (reference sequence). Trimming left V 2 bases short and J 3 bases short, with 11 bases between. PBMCs numbering 2 million and stored at -80 C yielded the unsorted libraries. Synthesis of cDNA was accomplished via 5'RACE employing 10-nucleotide random UMIs. TCRdb re-called the 5' RACE reads through MiXCR, storing one row per CDR3 protein. The sample has 55,000 or so distinct CDR3 sequences; around 4.4% are singletons. The clonotype comes from a man in his fifties or sixties with multiple sclerosis. The chain recombines TRBV6-6 with TRBJ1-5; D not resolved. What was sequenced was PBMCs. This chain's CDR3 is CASSYADTTNQPQHF. The CDR3 nucleotides are TGTGCCAGCAGTTACGCAGACACTACCAATCAGCCCCAGCATTTT.